Each of the 31 T cell receptor beta chains below was sequenced from the same sample in a study of CD8 T cells in Susac syndrome. Random hexamers were used to reverse transcribe an amount of about 0.45 to 1 ug RNA. TCRdb reanalysed the immunoSEQ multiplex PCR reads using MiXCR and keeps one entry per CDR3 protein. Of 95,000 to 150,000 distinct CDR3 sequences listed, roughly 95% are singletons. The specimen sequenced was CD4+ T cells from PBMCs. These receptors were taken from a human donor with Susac syndrome.

V and J are TRBV7-2 and TRBJ2-7; 8 bases are a match to TRBD1. In germline, CDR1 is SGHTA, CDR2 FQGNSA. The CDR3 length is 14 residues. V shed 5 bases and J 2 bases; nucleotides not matched to a gene: 5. CDR3 residues: CASSPQTGAYEQYF. The DNA of the CDR3 is TGTGCCAGCAGCCCCCAGACAGGGGCCTACGAGCAGTACTTC.

The genes are TRBV3-1 and TRBJ2-7; 7 bases are a match to TRBD2. This CDR3 comprises 14 residues. V was clipped by 2 bases and J by 2 bases; unmatched bases: 3. CDR1 is LGHDT, CDR2 YNNKEL, per germline (reference sequence). CDR3 protein: CASSQTSATYEQYF. The CDR3 DNA reads TGTGCCAGCAGCCAAACTAGCGCCACCTACGAGCAGTACTTC.

This chain joins TRBV3-1 and TRBJ2-7; perhaps TRBD2 as D (6 bases). V was pared by 3 bases and J by 2 bases, with 11 bases between. The CDR3 sequence is 14 residues long. Germline assignment: CDR1 LGHDT and CDR2 YNNKEL (reference sequence). The CDR3 region has the DNA TGTGCCAGCAGCCAGCGGGACGGTACCTACGAGCAGTACTTC. Its protein is CASSQRDGTYEQYF.

The rearrangement uses TRBV7-9 and TRBJ1-5; D gene ambiguous. CDR3 length: 13 residues. V gave up 2 bases and J gave up 0 bases, with 2 bases separating them. CDR1 and CDR2 (germline): SEHNR, FQNEAQ (reference sequence). The CDR3 spells CASSLHSNQPQHF. In DNA form, the CDR3 reads TGTGCCAGCAGCTTACATAGCAATCAGCCCCAGCATTTT.

DNA for the CDR3: TGTGCCAGTACGGGACGGGCGGATGGCTACACCTTC. It yields the protein CASTGRADGYTF. V usage is TRBV19 and J usage is TRBJ1-2; tentatively, D is TRBD1 (5 bases). V was trimmed by 7 bases and J by 6 bases, leaving 12 bases between them. From germline, CDR1 is LNHDA and CDR2 SQIVND (reference sequence). The CDR3 has 12 residues. The complete variable domain, with remaining parts taken from reference TRBV19 and TRBJ1-2, reads DGGITQSPKYLFRKEGQNVTLSCEQNLNHDAMYWYRQDPGQGLRLIYYSQIVNDFQKGDIAEGYSVSREKKESFPLTVTSAQKNPTAFYLCASTGRADGYTFGSGTRLTVV.

The chain has TRBV30 and TRBJ2-7; a possible D gene is TRBD2 (5 bases). This CDR3 has 12 residues. Germline CDR1 and CDR2: GTSNPN and SVGIG (reference sequence). The germline V and J ends were trimmed by 7 bases and 2 bases, with 12 bases remaining between them. CDR3 protein: CASQPGAYEQYF. CDR3 DNA sequence: TGTGCCTCCCAACCCGGGGCCTACGAGCAGTACTTC.

This chain links TRBV24-1 with TRBJ2-3, with D possibly TRBD2 on 6 matching bases. Germline V gene lookup returns CDR1 KGHDR and CDR2 SFDVKD. Between the trimmed V and J ends, which lost 2 bases and 2 bases, there was a span of 13 bases. The CDR3 spans 16 residues. The CDR3 nucleotides read TGTGCCACCAGTGATTGGGAACGGGGGTACACAGATACGCAGTATTTT. Protein product: CATSDWERGYTDTQYF.

The chain links TRBV6-5 to TRBJ2-1; tentatively, D is TRBD2 (6 bases). The CDR3 is 12 amino acids. V was cut by 6 bases and J by 4 bases, with 7 bases left in between. CDR1 and CDR2 (germline): MNHEY, SVGAGI. This CDR3 reads CASRDYYNEQFF. CDR3 in DNA: TGTGCCAGCAGGGACTATTACAATGAGCAGTTCTTC.

The chain links TRBV4-2 to TRBJ2-2; 10 bases agree with TRBD1. With 4 bases clipped from V and 1 base from J, the junction kept 0 bases outside the gene matches. The germline V gene has CDR1 LGHNA and CDR2 YNFKEQ. The CDR3 spans 15 residues. In nucleotides, the CDR3 is TGTGCCAGCAGCCGGGACAGGGGGAACACCGGGGAGCTGTTTTTT. Translated, it gives CASSRDRGNTGELFF.

V usage is TRBV10-3 and J usage is TRBJ2-1; the D is unclear. Germline V gene lookup returns CDR1 ENHRY and CDR2 SYGVKD. The CDR3 is made up of 12 amino acids. Trimming shortened V by 3 bases and J by 7 bases, and 7 bases separated the two germline ends. DNA for the CDR3: TGTGCCATCAGTGAATCGCAGAATGAGCAGTTCTTC. Amino acids: CAISESQNEQFF.

This rearrangement joins TRBV29-1 to TRBJ2-1; TRBD2 might be the D (5 bases). The V end lost 8 bases, the J end lost 0 bases, and 8 bases lay between the germline ends. The germline CDR1 and CDR2 sequences are SQVTM and ANQGSEA. CDR3 length: 12 residues. The CDR3 protein is CSSGSSYNEQFF. The CDR3 region has the DNA TGCAGCTCGGGGAGCTCCTACAATGAGCAGTTCTTC.

V gene TRBV6-2 or TRBV6-3 combines with J gene TRBJ2-7; D unclear. Trimming cost V 0 bases and J 7 bases, with 4 bases left between them. This CDR3 region has 11 residues. Germline V gene sequence: CDR1 MNHEY, CDR2 SVGEGT. The CDR3 reads CASSYSGEQYF. For the CDR3, the DNA is TGTGCCAGCAGTTACTCTGGGGAGCAGTACTTC.

CDR3 sequence: CASSLEGAASVNEQFF. The CDR3 DNA reads TGCGCCAGCAGCTTGGAGGGGGCAGCCTCGGTCAATGAGCAGTTCTTC. The chain uses TRBV5-1 and TRBJ2-1, with 7 nucleotides matching TRBD1. The ends lost 0 bases at V and 6 bases at J; junction bases unmatched: 9. The CDR3 runs 16 residues. Germline CDR1 reads SGHRS; CDR2 reads YFSETQ.

The rearrangement links TRBV18 to TRBJ1-5, with a possible D match to TRBD1 (5 bases). Trimming stripped 4 bases from V and 5 bases from J, with 9 bases between. Germline V gives CDR1 KGHSH, CDR2 LQKENI. The CDR3 length is 13 residues. CDR3 in DNA: TGTGCCAGCTCACGAGGACAAGATCAGCCCCAGCATTTT. It is translated as CASSRGQDQPQHF.

The rearrangement joins TRBV12-3 or TRBV12-4 to TRBJ2-7; D possibly corresponds to TRBD1 (6 bases). This CDR3 is built from 12 residues. V dropped 6 bases and J dropped 4 bases, with 10 bases sitting between them. CDR3 DNA: TGTGCCAGCAGCCGGGACATATACGAGCAGTACTTC. Translating gives CASSRDIYEQYF.

This sequence joins TRBV30 and TRBJ2-1, with a tentative D call TRBD2 (5 bases). Germline loops: CDR1 GTSNPN, CDR2 SVGIG (reference sequence). Trimming took off 2 bases at V and 10 bases at J, with 15 bases between the two ends. There are 13 residues in the CDR3. CDR3 sequence (DNA): TGTGCCTGGAGTCTTAGCGTCCAGATGGAGCAGTTCTTC. Its protein is CAWSLSVQMEQFF. Supplemented by reference TRBV30 and TRBJ2-1, the full variable domain reads SQTIHQWPATLVQPVGSPLSLECTVEGTSNPNLYWYRQAAGRGLQLLFYSVGIGQISSEVPQNLSASRPQDRQFILSSKKLLLSDSGFYLCAWSLSVQMEQFFGPGTRLTVL.

This clonotype came up once. This chain links TRBV20-1 with TRBJ2-5; 8 nucleotides match TRBD2. From germline, CDR1 is DFQATT and CDR2 SNEGSKA (reference sequence). The CDR3 is 12 residues long. V shed 6 bases and J 1 base; nucleotides not matched to a gene: 1. Here the CDR3 reads CSAREGQETQYF. The CDR3 DNA follows: TGCAGTGCCCGGGAGGGCCAAGAGACCCAGTACTTC.

The chain uses TRBV28 and TRBJ1-1; 8 bases match TRBD1. The CDR3 extends over 14 amino acids. Per the germline V gene, CDR1 is MDHEN and CDR2 is SYDVKM. Trimming cost V 5 bases and J 4 bases; bases outside gene matches: 6. Here the CDR3 DNA reads TGTGCCAGCAGTGCGACAGGGGCGAGCACTGAAGCTTTCTTT. Its translation: CASSATGASTEAFF.

Only one count was recorded for this clonotype. This chain joins TRBV20-1 and TRBJ2-1; the match to TRBD2 covers 12 bases. The germline V gene has CDR1 DFQATT and CDR2 SNEGSKA (reference sequence). This CDR3 has 18 residues. J was trimmed by 5 bases and V by 0 bases; bases with no gene match: 11. CDR3 sequence (DNA): TGCAGTGCTAGAGATCTAAGACTAGCGGGAGTAAGGGACAATGAGCAGTTCTTC. Amino acid sequence: CSARDLRLAGVRDNEQFF.

As DNA, the CDR3 is TGTGCCATCAGCCCTCCGGCGGGACCAGACACCGGGGAGCTGTTTTTT. Translation gives CAISPPAGPDTGELFF. The V and J genes are TRBV10-3 and TRBJ2-2; a weak D match, TRBD2 (6 bases). The CDR3 consists of 16 residues. Germline CDR1 reads ENHRY; CDR2 reads SYGVKD. Trimming removed 6 bases at V and 3 bases at J, with 17 bases between.

CDR3 loop: CASSSLTDQETQYF. CDR3 nucleotides: TGTGCCAGCAGCTCATTGACAGACCAAGAGACCCAGTACTTC. The chain joins TRBV5-4 to TRBJ2-5; maybe TRBD1 (5 bases). The ends were cut back, 3 bases at V and 0 bases at J, with 9 bases in the middle. Germline values: CDR1 SGHNT, CDR2 YYREEE (reference sequence). The CDR3 contains 14 residues.

The V gene is TRBV12-3 or TRBV12-4, the J gene TRBJ1-1; D perhaps matches TRBD1 (5 bases). The V and J ends lost 6 bases and 4 bases respectively, with 15 bases between them. The CDR3 is 14 amino acids. CDR3 region: CASSRSGQGTEAFF. DNA for the CDR3: TGTGCCAGCAGCCGATCCGGGCAGGGCACTGAAGCTTTCTTT.

This rearrangement joins TRBV30 to TRBJ2-5; 7 nucleotides line up with TRBD1. The J segment lost 4 bases and the V segment lost 3 bases, leaving 11 bases of the junction unmatched. The CDR3 is made up of 15 amino acids. Germline V gives CDR1 GTSNPN, CDR2 SVGIG (reference sequence). The CDR3 bases are TGTGCCTGGAGCTCCGGGACAGCCTCCCGAGAGACCCAGTACTTC. Translated: CAWSSGTASRETQYF. Together with reference TRBV30 and TRBJ2-5, the CDR3 gives the full variable domain: SQTIHQWPATLVQPVGSPLSLECTVEGTSNPNLYWYRQAAGRGLQLLFYSVGIGQISSEVPQNLSASRPQDRQFILSSKKLLLSDSGFYLCAWSSGTASRETQYFGPGTRLLVL.

The J gene is TRBJ2-5, the V gene TRBV2, with TRBD2 identical over 10 bases. CDR3 length equals 14 residues. The V gene end was trimmed by 5 bases and the J gene end by 3 bases; junction bases not matched to a gene: 3. Germline V lookup: CDR1 SNHLY, CDR2 FYNNEI. In DNA, the CDR3 is TGTGCCAGCAGTCTAGCGGGAGTTGAAGAGACCCAGTACTTC. As protein: CASSLAGVEETQYF.

The gene calls are TRBV28 and TRBJ2-1; 11 bases are a match to TRBD1. The CDR3 spans 18 residues. Unmatched junction bases numbered 16, after V lost 6 bases and J lost 6 bases. CDR1 is MDHEN and CDR2 is SYDVKM in the germline V gene. This CDR3 reads CASSQTYTGTGGSNEQFF. The CDR3 region has the DNA TGTGCCAGCAGCCAAACCTACACCGGGACAGGGGGAAGCAATGAGCAGTTCTTC. The full variable domain, completed using reference TRBV28 and TRBJ2-1, is DVKVTQSSRYLVKRTGEKVFLECVQDMDHENMFWYRQDPGLGLRLIYFSYDVKMKEKGDIPEGYSVSREKKERFSLILESASTNQTSMYLCASSQTYTGTGGSNEQFFGPGTRLTVL.

The chain combines TRBV7-8 with TRBJ2-7, with 8 bases lining up with TRBD1. From germline, CDR1 is SGHVS and CDR2 FQNEAQ. The CDR3 loop spans 15 amino acids. After removal of 5 bases from V and 2 bases from J, the junction contained 8 bases not matched to a gene. CDR3 amino acids: CASSPRTGTAYEQYF. CDR3 nucleotide sequence: TGTGCCAGCAGCCCCCGGACAGGGACTGCCTACGAGCAGTACTTC. The full variable domain, in which reference TRBV7-8 and TRBJ2-7 provide the parts outside the CDR3, is GAGVSQSPRYKVAKRGQDVALRCDPISGHVSLFWYQQALGQGPEFLTYFQNEAQLDKSGLPSDRFFAERPEGSVSTLKIQRTQQEDSAVYLCASSPRTGTAYEQYFGPGTRLTVT.

The V and J genes are TRBV20-1 and TRBJ2-7, with D hard to call. The CDR3 runs to 13 residues. Trimming stripped 4 bases from V and 0 bases from J, with 10 bases between. Germline values: CDR1 DFQATT, CDR2 SNEGSKA (reference sequence). CDR3 bases: TGCAGTGCTACCGAACACTTCTCCTACGAGCAGTACTTC. It yields the protein CSATEHFSYEQYF.

The sample holds one count of this clonotype. The genes are TRBV20-1 and TRBJ2-5, with D maybe TRBD2 (5 bases). The germline CDR1 and CDR2 sequences are DFQATT and SNEGSKA (reference sequence). The CDR3 loop spans 12 amino acids. Trimming removed 6 bases from V and 3 bases from J, with 11 bases in between. The CDR3 DNA is TGCAGTGCCCGGACCGGGAAAGAGACCCAGTACTTC. Amino acid sequence: CSARTGKETQYF.

V is TRBV3-1 and J is TRBJ1-1; the D is unclear. The CDR3 covers 14 residues. Trimming removed 1 base from V and 1 base from J, with 7 bases in between. CDR1 and CDR2 from the germline V gene are LGHDT and YNNKEL (reference sequence). For the CDR3, the DNA is TGTGCCAGCAGCCAAGCGTCCAGGAACACTGAAGCTTTCTTT. This gives the protein CASSQASRNTEAFF.

The genes are TRBV13 and TRBJ1-1; perhaps TRBD1 as D (6 bases). V lost 8 bases to trimming and J lost 9 bases, with 19 bases between them. From germline, CDR1 is PRHDT and CDR2 FYEKMQ (reference sequence). This CDR3 is built from 13 residues. CDR3 in DNA: TGTGCCAGCCAAGTAACCGGGCAGGGGAAAGCTTTCTTT. Translating gives CASQVTGQGKAFF.

The chain links TRBV7-2 to TRBJ2-1; 8 positions agree with TRBD2. The germline CDR1 and CDR2 sequences are SGHTA and FQGNSA. Trimming removed 8 bases from V and 2 bases from J; junction bases left unmatched: 8. This CDR3 has 15 residues. The CDR3: CASYPAGGAYNEQFF. CDR3 nucleotide sequence: TGTGCCAGCTACCCGGCGGGAGGCGCCTACAATGAGCAGTTCTTC.